This T cell receptor beta chain was found in a study of response to subunit inactivated influenza vaccine. TCRdb called the RT-PCR reads again in MiXCR, with one record for every CDR3 protein. The sample lists hundreds of thousands of distinct CDR3 sequences, around 10% occurring once. This clonotype was seen a few times. Germline CDR1 SGHTA, CDR2 FQGNSA. The CDR3 consists of 13 residues. V gave up 2 bases and J gave up 5 bases, with 9 bases separating them. The data also belong to a second study, concerning T cells expressing NK-cell markers. That work adds: It was by 5'RACE template switching with UMIs that TCR beta cDNA was made. In roughly six donors, dominant CD3+CD56+NKG2C+ clonotypes ranked among the top 10 CD8+ clonotypes. Among several donors, these clonotypes also ranked first in the CD3+CD56-NKG2C+ fraction.

The sample in question was PBMCs from blood, obtained on the day of vaccination. The chain links TRBV7-2 to TRBJ1-2; D gene ambiguous. The receptor was isolated from a man in his fifties who received an inactivated influenza vaccine. The CDR3 coding sequence is TGTGCCAGCAGCTTAACCGGGGAGTATGGCTACACCTTC. Translation gives CASSLTGEYGYTF.